Given below is one TCR beta chain in context. What it recognizes is unknown. The CDR3 contains 11 residues. V was trimmed by 6 bases and J by 3 bases, leaving 6 bases between them. Germline CDR1 reads SEHNR; CDR2 reads FQNEAQ (reference sequence). The record originates from a study of cytomegalovirus exposure and HLA in healthy donors. Background on the study: Genotyping of about 400 donors showed that roughly 80% belonged to the Caucasian-associated ancestry cluster.

General study points: The listing of some 170 TCR beta chains classed them as cytomegalovirus-associated. The authors confirmed in vitro that a few CMV-associated chains were specific for CMV antigens. Roughly even sequencing depth across donors was the assumption behind the presence/absence analyses.

Primers for the PCR totalled 60 Vbeta and 13 Jbeta. The table came from immunoSEQ multiplex PCR; TCRdb's copy has only in-frame clones and leaves some out. The repertoire holds about 210,000 clones, with approximately 83% as singletons. This rearrangement joins TRBV7-9 to TRBJ2-7, with D hard to call. The sequenced material came from PBMCs. This clonotype was sampled from a woman aged 50 to 60 in good health and CMV-seropositive. CDR3 bases: TGTGCCAGCAGTCCAGGCTACGAGCAGTACTTC. Translation: CASSPGYEQYF.